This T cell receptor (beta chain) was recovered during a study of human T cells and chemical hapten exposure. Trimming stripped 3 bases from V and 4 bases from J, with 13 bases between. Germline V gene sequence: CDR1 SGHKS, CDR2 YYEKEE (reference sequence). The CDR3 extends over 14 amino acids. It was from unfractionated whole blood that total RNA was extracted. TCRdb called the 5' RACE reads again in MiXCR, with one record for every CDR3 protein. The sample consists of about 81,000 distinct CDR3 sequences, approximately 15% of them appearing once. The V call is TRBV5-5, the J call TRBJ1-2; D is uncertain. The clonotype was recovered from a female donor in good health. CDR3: CASSSGSVSYGYTF. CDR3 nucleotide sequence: TGTGCCAGCAGCTCCGGGTCGGTTTCCTATGGCTACACCTTC.